The subject of this entry is one T cell receptor beta chain. Both 60 Vbeta primers and 13 Jbeta primers went into the PCR. TCRdb keeps only in-frame clones here, not all; method: immunoSEQ multiplex PCR. The sample contains tens of thousands of clones, around three quarters of which appear only once. This sample was included in a study of cytomegalovirus exposure and HLA in healthy donors. V shed 0 bases and J shed 5 bases, with 4 bases lying between them. This CDR3 is 13 amino acids long. Germline V gives CDR1 SGHTA, CDR2 FQGNSA. Material for sequencing was PBMCs. The receptor was derived from a man between 40 and 49 years old in good health and CMV-seronegative. The gene calls are TRBV7-2 and TRBJ2-2; D is unclear. The chain's CDR3 is CASSLAPTGELFF. CDR3 DNA: TGTGCCAGCAGCTTAGCTCCTACCGGGGAGCTGTTTTTT.